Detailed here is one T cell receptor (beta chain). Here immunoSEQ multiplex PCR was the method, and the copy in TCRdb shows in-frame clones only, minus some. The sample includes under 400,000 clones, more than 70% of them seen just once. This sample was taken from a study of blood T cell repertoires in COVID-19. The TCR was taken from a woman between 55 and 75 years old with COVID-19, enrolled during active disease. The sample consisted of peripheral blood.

The chain's CDR3 is CASSSMRTGGGETQYF. The CDR3 DNA is TGTGCCAGCAGCTCTATGCGGACAGGGGGCGGAGAGACCCAGTACTTC. J is TRBJ2-5 and V is TRBV27, with 11 bases that match TRBD1. The CDR3 runs to 16 residues. Trimming removed 6 bases from V and 4 bases from J; junction bases left unmatched: 10. Germline CDR1 MNHEY, CDR2 SMNVEV (reference sequence).